This T cell receptor (beta chain) stems from a study of spatial heterogeneity in lung cancer. For the study at large: Alpha-chain sequences were detected in numbers that were consistently lower than beta-chain sequences.

This clonotype is medium-sized in the sample. Time point reported: sample taken at primary tumor resection. Tumor, nontumor lung or frozen PBMC supplied whole RNA, sequenced without sorting. The donors comprised around 76 untreated early-stage non-small cell lung cancer patients. Germline V gene lookup returns CDR1 MNHNY and CDR2 SVGAGI (reference sequence). The CDR3 has 13 amino acids. Trimming pared 6 bases from V and 8 bases from J, leaving 13 bases between. TCRdb independently ran MiXCR on the 5' RACE reads; one entry per CDR3 protein. The data hold fewer than 1,500 distinct CDR3 sequences, with 6.5% to 10% observed a single time.

This TCR was sampled from a female donor with early-stage non-small cell lung cancer. The chain couples TRBV6-6 to TRBJ1-4; no definite D call. The sequencing here drew on normal lung tissue next to the tumor, taken at surgery. For the CDR3, the DNA is TGTGCCAGCAGCAACTCTAACTCAGAAAAACTGTTTTTT. Translating it yields CASSNSNSEKLFF.